Following are 32 T cell receptor beta chains from one sample sequenced in a study of beta chain features in type 1 diabetes. TCRB transcripts that were expressed got sequenced, as all of the isolated RNA had been reverse transcribed. The repertoire was sequenced with immunoSEQ multiplex PCR; TCRdb's copy has only in-frame clones and lacks some. The sample yields a few hundred thousand clones, 9.6% seen once. Their cognate antigens are unknown. Study conclusions and caveats: Moderate but significant shortening of TCRB CDR3s was recorded in all four CD4+ subsets from Type 1 diabetes patients.

The sequenced sample was central memory CD4+ T cells from blood. Every receptor here comes from a young man with type 1 diabetes.

V and J are TRBV5-1 and TRBJ2-5, with D tentatively TRBD1 or TRBD2 (5 bases each). The better agreement between TRBJ2-7 and the DNA end casts doubt on the J call. Germline CDR1 and CDR2: SGHRS and YFSETQ. CDR3 length: 13 amino acids. The DNA for the CDR3 is TGCGCCAGCACCAGGGACGGATCCTACGAGCAGTACTTC. Amino acids: CASTRDGSYEQYF.

This clone was observed a few times. The chain combines TRBV6-1 with TRBJ1-2; no definite D call. V lost 0 bases, J lost 3 bases, and 8 bases lay in between. Germline V gene lookup returns CDR1 MNHNS and CDR2 SASEGT. This CDR3 has 14 residues. CDR3 loop: CASSEAEKYYGYTF. CDR3 DNA sequence: TGTGCCAGCAGTGAAGCGGAGAAGTACTATGGCTACACCTTC.

The rearrangement joins TRBV7-6 to TRBJ1-5; no clear D gene. In germline, CDR1 is SGHVS, CDR2 FNYEAQ. The CDR3 is 13 residues long. V was pared by 5 bases and J by 5 bases, with 10 bases between. CDR3 sequence reads: CASSPRTDQPQHF. The CDR3 region has the DNA TGTGCCAGCAGCCCCCGAACAGATCAGCCCCAGCATTTT.

The genes are TRBV28 and TRBJ2-7; possibly TRBD1 or TRBD2 for D (5 bases each). The CDR3 extends over 14 amino acids. In germline, CDR1 is MDHEN, CDR2 SYDVKM. Trimming shortened V by 5 bases and J by 2 bases, and 13 bases separated the two germline ends. CDR3 residues: CASSHRDHTYEQYF. CDR3 sequence (DNA): TGTGCCAGCAGTCACCGGGACCATACCTACGAGCAGTACTTC.

This clone came up a few times. The chain carries TRBV7-9 and TRBJ1-1; TRBD1 is a possible D gene (6 bases). From germline, CDR1 is SEHNR and CDR2 FQNEAQ (reference sequence). The CDR3 totals 13 residues. Between the trimmed V and J ends, which lost 3 bases and 7 bases, there was a span of 12 bases. The CDR3 region has the DNA TGTGCCAGCAGCTTCGGGGGCGCGTATGAAGCTTTCTTT. Amino acid sequence: CASSFGGAYEAFF.

The rearrangement links TRBV6-1 to TRBJ2-7; the match to TRBD2 covers 7 bases. The length of the CDR3 is 17 residues. Germline V CDR1 and CDR2: MNHNS, SASEGT. V shed 4 bases and J 0 bases; nucleotides not matched to a gene: 12. The CDR3 region has the DNA TGTGCCAGCAGTGGCAGTTTCCTAGCGGCGAGCTCCTACGAGCAGTACTTC. Amino acid sequence: CASSGSFLAASSYEQYF.

In its sample, this clone was seen a few times. This chain joins TRBV11-2 and TRBJ1-1, with unresolved D. The germline V and J ends were trimmed by 0 bases and 5 bases, with 7 bases remaining between them. This CDR3 has 13 amino acids. CDR1 is SGHAT, CDR2 FQNNGV, per germline. The CDR3 coding sequence is TGTGCCAGCAGCTTAGATATATCAACTGAAGCTTTCTTT. This codes for CASSLDISTEAFF.

In DNA, the CDR3 is TGTGCCAGCAGTTTTTTAGGAGGGGGGCGGAACACTGAAGCTTTCTTT. This translates into CASSFLGGGRNTEAFF. The V gene is TRBV28, the J gene TRBJ1-1, with D possibly matching TRBD1 (6 bases). V lost 3 bases and J 1 base, leaving 15 bases between the germline ends. CDR3 size: 16 residues. Germline CDR1 MDHEN, CDR2 SYDVKM.

The sample holds a few counts of this clone. The V call is TRBV28, the J call TRBJ2-7; D uncertain. Trimming stripped 4 bases from V and 3 bases from J, with 19 bases between. The V gene's germline CDR1 is MDHEN and CDR2 SYDVKM. This CDR3 comprises 16 residues. CDR3 region: CASSSPFGLGLYEQYF. CDR3 nucleotides: TGTGCCAGCAGTTCCCCCTTTGGTCTAGGCCTCTACGAGCAGTACTTC.

The rearrangement uses TRBV28 and TRBJ1-2; 11 nucleotides line up with TRBD1. V gave up 4 bases and J gave up 1 base; unmatched junction bases: 11. Germline values: CDR1 MDHEN, CDR2 SYDVKM. This CDR3 comprises 18 residues. CDR3 DNA: TGTGCCAGCAGTTCGGAACACCGGGGACAGGGGGGTAACTATGGCTACACCTTC. This encodes CASSSEHRGQGGNYGYTF.

In its sample, this clone was seen a few times. The chain recombines TRBV6-1 with TRBJ2-7; D is tentatively TRBD1 or TRBD2 (5 bases each). The CDR3 loop spans 12 amino acids. CDR1 and CDR2 (germline): MNHNS, SASEGT. V was clipped by 6 bases and J by 3 bases, with 9 bases between them. The CDR3 reads CASRERGYEQYF. The CDR3, as DNA: TGTGCCAGCAGAGAGAGGGGCTACGAGCAGTACTTC.

The chain recombines TRBV5-1 with TRBJ2-2; 7 positions match TRBD2. CDR1 is SGHRS, CDR2 YFSETQ, per germline. This CDR3 contains 15 residues. V shed 2 bases, J shed 5 bases, and the junction held 6 bases outside the gene matches. The CDR3 spells CASSFLAGETGELFF. The CDR3 region has the DNA TGCGCCAGCAGCTTTTTGGCGGGGGAAACCGGGGAGCTGTTTTTT.

In this sample, this clone turned up a few times. The rearrangement links TRBV28 to TRBJ2-6; possibly TRBD1 or TRBD2 for D (7 bases each). The CDR3 is made up of 16 amino acids. Trimming removed 6 bases from V and 0 bases from J, with 12 bases in between. Germline V gene sequence: CDR1 MDHEN, CDR2 SYDVKM. The CDR3 region is CASRGGGDSGANVLTF. In DNA form, the CDR3 reads TGTGCCAGCAGGGGAGGGGGCGACTCTGGGGCCAACGTCCTGACTTTC.

This clone has just a few counts. J is TRBJ1-5 and V is TRBV4-1; 7 bases map to TRBD1. The CDR3 contains 15 residues. V lost 1 base to trimming and J lost 3 bases; unmatched junction nucleotides: 3. CDR1 is MGHRA, CDR2 YSYEKL, per germline. The CDR3 region is CASSQGTGNNQPQHF. The DNA for the CDR3 is TGCGCCAGCAGCCAAGGGACAGGAAACAATCAGCCCCAGCATTTT.

This clone was seen a handful of times. A read error may explain this, as a much larger clone is one base away. The CDR3 DNA is TGTGCCAGCAGCTTCGCAGGGGGCGATGAGCAGTTCTTC. Its translation: CASSFAGGDEQFF. The V and J genes are TRBV11-2 and TRBJ2-1, with 8 bases that match TRBD1. The CDR3 extends over 13 amino acids. In germline, CDR1 is SGHAT, CDR2 FQNNGV. The V segment lost 3 bases and the J segment 8 bases; nucleotides outside the gene matches: 3.

This clone was detected a few times. J is TRBJ2-5 and V is TRBV29-1; no clear D gene. The CDR3 has 13 residues. V was trimmed by 0 bases and J by 1 base, leaving 6 bases between them. In germline, CDR1 is SQVTM, CDR2 ANQGSEA. Written as DNA, the CDR3 is TGCAGCGTTGAAGAAGTACTCCAAGAGACCCAGTACTTC. It encodes CSVEEVLQETQYF.

This clone occurred many times. The chain carries TRBV6-1 and TRBJ2-2; no clear D gene. Germline CDR1 MNHNS, CDR2 SASEGT. V was trimmed by 6 bases and J by 2 bases, leaving 7 bases between them. The CDR3 sequence is 13 residues long. CDR3 sequence: CASRSFNTGELFF. In DNA form, the CDR3 reads TGTGCCAGCAGGAGCTTCAACACCGGGGAGCTGTTTTTT.

This clone was counted between two and nine times. This chain uses TRBV15 with TRBJ1-1, with D maybe TRBD1 (5 bases). The germline V and J ends were trimmed by 0 bases and 3 bases, with 20 bases remaining between them. The CDR3 contains 18 residues. The V gene's germline CDR1 is LNHNV and CDR2 YYDKDF (reference sequence). This CDR3 is CATSRDRRGRAIDTEAFF. The CDR3 coding sequence is TGTGCCACCAGCAGAGATCGGCGGGGCAGGGCTATAGACACTGAAGCTTTCTTT.

This clone appeared a few times. The same CDR3 arises from other DNA sequences in this sample as well. V usage is TRBV15 and J usage is TRBJ1-1, with D unclear. Looked up from germline, CDR1 is LNHNV and CDR2 is YYDKDF (reference sequence). V was clipped by 0 bases and J by 2 bases, with 7 bases between them. The CDR3 totals 14 residues. DNA for the CDR3: TGTGCCACCAGCAGAGACCGGGGAAACACTGAAGCTTTCTTT. This translates into CATSRDRGNTEAFF.

Many counts were recorded for this clone. Other DNA sequences of this sample code for an identical CDR3. The chain combines TRBV7-2 with TRBJ2-7; tentative D call: TRBD2 (6 bases). The germline gives CDR1 SGHTA, CDR2 FQGNSA. V was clipped by 0 bases and J by 0 bases, with 6 bases between them. The CDR3 is made up of 14 amino acids. The CDR3 spells CASSLAEGSYEQYF. CDR3 in DNA: TGTGCCAGCAGCTTAGCGGAGGGCTCCTACGAGCAGTACTTC.

On this clone itself: This sample also contains other DNA sequences that code for the same CDR3. The chain employs TRBV19 and TRBJ2-5; tentatively, D is TRBD1 or TRBD2 (5 bases each). This CDR3 region has 16 residues. V gave up 2 bases and J gave up 5 bases, with 18 bases separating them. Germline V gene data show CDR1 as LNHDA and CDR2 as SQIVND (reference sequence). CDR3 sequence (DNA): TGTGCCAGTAGTATAACGGGACGCCCGGTTGCGGAGACCCAGTACTTC. This sequence encodes CASSITGRPVAETQYF.

J is TRBJ2-7 and V is TRBV6-5, with no clear D. This CDR3 is built from 11 residues. Germline V gene sequence: CDR1 MNHEY, CDR2 SVGAGI. Trimming pared 8 bases from V and 1 base from J, leaving 6 bases between. The CDR3 sequence: CASWGSYEQYF. DNA for the CDR3: TGTGCCAGCTGGGGTTCCTACGAGCAGTACTTC.

The sample holds a few counts of this clone. The V gene is TRBV4-1, the J gene TRBJ1-1, with D perhaps matching TRBD1 (5 bases). V dropped 0 bases and J dropped 4 bases, with 12 bases sitting between them. The CDR3 runs 15 residues. Germline-derived CDR1 and CDR2 are MGHRA and YSYEKL. CDR3 bases: TGCGCCAGCAGCCAAGATAGGGGTAGCCCCACTGAAGCTTTCTTT. Its protein is CASSQDRGSPTEAFF.

This clone was seen a few times. This chain connects TRBV18 to TRBJ1-1; tentative D call: TRBD1 (5 bases). The length of the CDR3 is 13 residues. V was clipped by 5 bases and J by 5 bases, with 12 bases between them. Germline V gene data show CDR1 as KGHSH and CDR2 as LQKENI. CDR3 in amino acids: CASSSAGGTEAFF. CDR3 nucleotide sequence: TGTGCCAGCTCATCCGCCGGGGGGACTGAAGCTTTCTTT. The complete variable domain, with remaining parts taken from reference TRBV18 and TRBJ1-1, reads NAGVMQNPRHLVRRRGQEARLRCSPMKGHSHVYWYRQLPEEGLKFMVYLQKENIIDESGMPKERFSAEFPKEGPSILRIQQVVRGDSAAYFCASSSAGGTEAFFGQGTRLTVV.

In this sample, this clone turned up many times. The chain combines TRBV19 with TRBJ2-7; D gene unclear. CDR1 and CDR2 from the germline V gene are LNHDA and SQIVND (reference sequence). This CDR3 region has 13 residues. Trimming shortened V by 2 bases and J by 6 bases, and 11 bases separated the two germline ends. The CDR3 protein is CASSINPRLEQYF. The CDR3 DNA follows: TGTGCCAGTAGTATAAACCCTCGCCTCGAGCAGTACTTC.

The CDR3 DNA is TGTGCCAGCAGTGAAGTGGCAGCCTCCTACGAGCAGTACTTC. Residues: CASSEVAASYEQYF. This chain uses TRBV6-1 with TRBJ2-7; D gene uncertain. Trimming took 1 base from V and 0 from J, leaving 7 bases between them. The germline CDR1 and CDR2 sequences are MNHNS and SASEGT. The CDR3 runs 14 residues.

This clone turned up a few times. V gene TRBV5-1 combines with J gene TRBJ2-5, with D perhaps matching TRBD2 (6 bases). The CDR3 is 14 amino acids. The germline V and J ends were trimmed by 5 bases and 1 base, with 12 bases remaining between them. Germline CDR1 is SGHRS and CDR2 is YFSETQ. The CDR3 reads CASSRGTVQETQYF. The CDR3 DNA is TGCGCCAGCAGTCGAGGGACTGTCCAAGAGACCCAGTACTTC.

The sample holds a few counts of this clone. One end of the junction does not line up with germline, which may come from a read error. This chain uses TRBV15 with TRBJ2-5; D uncertain. This CDR3 contains 15 residues. The germline V gene encodes CDR1 LNHNV and CDR2 YYDKDF (reference sequence). CDR3 sequence (DNA): TGTGCCACCAGCGCCGCCACGACGCTCCAACAGACCCAGTACTTC. Translation gives CATSAATTLQQTQYF.

The V gene is TRBV7-3, the J gene TRBJ1-1; D remains unclear. The CDR3 has 13 amino acids. Germline CDR1 SGHTA, CDR2 FQGTGA. Trimming shortened V by 5 bases and J by 0 bases, and 7 bases separated the two germline ends. The CDR3 protein is CASSATLNTEAFF. Here the CDR3 DNA reads TGTGCCAGCAGCGCAACATTGAACACTGAAGCTTTCTTT.

The table lists this clone with a few counts. The rearrangement links TRBV7-2 to TRBJ2-7; 10 nucleotides agree with TRBD1. CDR3 length equals 14 residues. CDR1 is SGHTA, CDR2 FQGNSA, per germline. The V gene end was trimmed by 5 bases and the J gene end by 4 bases; junction bases not matched to a gene: 5. Here the CDR3 reads CASSLDRGRYEQYF. The CDR3 nucleotides are TGTGCCAGCAGCCTCGACAGGGGGCGGTACGAGCAGTACTTC.

This chain uses TRBV5-6 with TRBJ2-2, with 7 nucleotides matching TRBD1. V shed 2 bases, J shed 4 bases, and the junction held 5 bases outside the gene matches. The CDR3 has 15 amino acids. The V gene's germline CDR1 is SGHDT and CDR2 YYEEEE. CDR3 region: CASSFRDRGTGELFF. The CDR3 DNA sequence: TGTGCCAGCAGCTTCCGGGACAGAGGCACCGGGGAGCTGTTTTTT. The full variable domain, its missing parts supplied by reference TRBV5-6 and TRBJ2-2, is DAGVTQSPTHLIKTRGQQVTLRCSPKSGHDTVSWYQQALGQGPQFIFQYYEEEERQRGNFPDRFSGHQFPNYSSELNVNALLLGDSALYLCASSFRDRGTGELFFGEGSRLTVL.

On this clone itself: Other DNA sequences in the sample encode the same CDR3. V and J are TRBV5-1 and TRBJ1-3; D remains unclear. The CDR3 has 12 amino acids. The germline CDR1 and CDR2 sequences are SGHRS and YFSETQ. V gave up 0 bases and J gave up 4 bases, with 2 bases separating them. CDR3 in amino acids: CASSLEGNTIYF. The CDR3 region has the DNA TGCGCCAGCAGCTTGGAGGGAAACACCATATATTTT.